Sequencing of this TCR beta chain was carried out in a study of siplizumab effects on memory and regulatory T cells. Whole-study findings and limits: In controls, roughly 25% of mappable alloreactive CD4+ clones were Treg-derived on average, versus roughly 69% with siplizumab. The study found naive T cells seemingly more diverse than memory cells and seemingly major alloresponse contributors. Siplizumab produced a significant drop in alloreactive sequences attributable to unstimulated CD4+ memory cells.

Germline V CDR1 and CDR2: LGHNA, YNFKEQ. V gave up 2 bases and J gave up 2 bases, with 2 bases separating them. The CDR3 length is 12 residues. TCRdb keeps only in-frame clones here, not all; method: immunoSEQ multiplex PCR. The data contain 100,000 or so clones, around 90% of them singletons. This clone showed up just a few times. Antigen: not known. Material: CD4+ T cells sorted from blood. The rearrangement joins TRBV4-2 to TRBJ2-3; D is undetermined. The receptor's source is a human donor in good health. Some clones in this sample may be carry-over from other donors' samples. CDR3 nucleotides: TGTGCCAGCAGCCAAATCACAGATACGCAGTATTTT. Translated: CASSQITDTQYF.